The next 2 T cell receptor beta chains were all read from a single sample in a study of cytomegalovirus exposure and HLA in healthy donors. Generated by immunoSEQ multiplex PCR, the TCRdb table keeps only in-frame clones and is missing some. The sample has 45,000 to 60,000 clones, approximately 95% seen once; the top ten hold roughly 6%. Material for sequencing was PBMCs. Receptors originate from a woman younger than 30 in good health and CMV-seronegative.

The gene calls are TRBV6-1 and TRBJ2-3; D call uncertain. The CDR3 runs 14 residues. V lost 5 bases and J 1 base, leaving 10 bases between the germline ends. The germline CDR1 and CDR2 sequences are MNHNS and SASEGT. The CDR3 sequence: CASSSLRGTDTQYF. CDR3 sequence (DNA): TGTGCCAGCAGTAGCCTGAGAGGCACAGATACGCAGTATTTT.

The chain links TRBV5-6 to TRBJ1-6; perhaps TRBD1 as D (6 bases). The CDR3 consists of 15 residues. CDR1 SGHDT and CDR2 YYEEEE come from the germline V gene. The ends were cut back, 1 base at V and 7 bases at J, with 12 bases in the middle. CDR3 bases: TGTGCCAGCAGCTTGCCCGCAGGGGCCAATTCACCCCTCCACTTT. As protein: CASSLPAGANSPLHF.